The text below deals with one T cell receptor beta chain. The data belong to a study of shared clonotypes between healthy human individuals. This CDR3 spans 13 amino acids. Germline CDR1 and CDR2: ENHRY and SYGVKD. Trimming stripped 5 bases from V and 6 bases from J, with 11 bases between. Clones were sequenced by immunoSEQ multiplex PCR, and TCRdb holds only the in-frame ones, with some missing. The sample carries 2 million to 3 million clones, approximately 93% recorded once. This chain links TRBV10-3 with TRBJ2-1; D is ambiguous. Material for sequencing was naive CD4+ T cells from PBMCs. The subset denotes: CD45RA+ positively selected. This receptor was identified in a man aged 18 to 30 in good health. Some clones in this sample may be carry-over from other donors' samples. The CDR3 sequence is CAISFATSNEQFF. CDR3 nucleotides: TGTGCCATCAGTTTTGCTACGTCCAATGAGCAGTTCTTC.